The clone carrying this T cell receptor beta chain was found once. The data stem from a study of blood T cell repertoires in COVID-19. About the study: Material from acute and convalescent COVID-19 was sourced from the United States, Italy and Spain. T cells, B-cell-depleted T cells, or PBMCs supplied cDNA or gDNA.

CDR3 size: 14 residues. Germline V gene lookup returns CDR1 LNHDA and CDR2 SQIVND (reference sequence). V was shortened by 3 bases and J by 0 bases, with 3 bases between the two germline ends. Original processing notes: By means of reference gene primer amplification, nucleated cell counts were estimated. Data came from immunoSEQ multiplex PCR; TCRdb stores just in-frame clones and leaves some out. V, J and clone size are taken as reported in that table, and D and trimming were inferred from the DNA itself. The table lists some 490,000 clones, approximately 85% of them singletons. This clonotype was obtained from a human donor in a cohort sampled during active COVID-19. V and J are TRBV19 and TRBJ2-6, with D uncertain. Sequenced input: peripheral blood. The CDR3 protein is CASSISSGANVLTF. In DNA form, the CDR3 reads TGTGCCAGTAGTATTAGCTCTGGGGCCAACGTCCTGACTTTC.